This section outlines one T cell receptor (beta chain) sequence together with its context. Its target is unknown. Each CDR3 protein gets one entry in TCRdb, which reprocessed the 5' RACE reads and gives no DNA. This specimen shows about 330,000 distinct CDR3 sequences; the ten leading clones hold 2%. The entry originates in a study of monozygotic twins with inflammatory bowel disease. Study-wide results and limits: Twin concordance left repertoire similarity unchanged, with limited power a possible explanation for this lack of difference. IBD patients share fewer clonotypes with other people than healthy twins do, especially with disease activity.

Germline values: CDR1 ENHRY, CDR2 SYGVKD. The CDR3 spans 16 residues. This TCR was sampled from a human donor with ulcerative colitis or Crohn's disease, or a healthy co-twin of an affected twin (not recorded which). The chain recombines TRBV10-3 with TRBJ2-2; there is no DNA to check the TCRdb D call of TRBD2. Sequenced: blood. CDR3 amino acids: CAISESAGPSTGELFF.